This T cell receptor (beta chain) was found in a study of beta chain features in type 1 diabetes. Across the whole study: Across the samples, some 99 million sorted cells were examined in total.

Study findings and constraints: Type 1 diabetes patients had fewer VDJ junction insertions and more deletions. Shortening that was moderate but significant affected the TCRB CDR3s of Type 1 diabetes patients in all four CD4+ subsets.

Sequencing targeted expressed TCRB transcripts, as all isolated RNA had been reverse transcribed. TCRdb keeps only in-frame clones here, not all; method: immunoSEQ multiplex PCR. Of a few hundred thousand clones in the sample, 13% to 15% were seen once. The germline gives CDR1 SGHRS, CDR2 YFSETQ. This CDR3 comprises 15 residues. The junction had 8 bases not matched to a gene; V was cut back by 4 bases and J by 2 bases. Turning to this clone: Its target is not known.

Sequencing was done on a sample of naive CD4+ T cells from blood. The receptor's source is a young man with type 1 diabetes. The V gene is TRBV5-1, the J gene TRBJ1-2; 7 bases match TRBD1. Here the CDR3 DNA reads TGCGCCAGCAGCATGTCGCCGGGACAGAACTATGGCTACACCTTC. This codes for CASSMSPGQNYGYTF.